The 10 T cell receptor beta chains below were found in one sample sequenced in a study of T cell changes during pregnancy in multiple sclerosis. Assay used: immunoSEQ multiplex PCR; TCRdb lists only in-frame clones, some missing. The sample yields 30,000 to 35,000 clones, approximately 87% seen once. Sample: CD8+ T cells from peripheral blood mononuclear cells, taken after pregnancy. The receptors were sampled from a female donor with multiple sclerosis, enrolled in a pregnancy study.

This sequence joins TRBV5-4 and TRBJ2-7; TRBD2 aligns across 8 bases. J lost 5 bases, V lost 5 bases, and 9 bases had no gene match. Germline CDR1 reads SGHNT; CDR2 reads YYREEE (reference sequence). CDR3 length equals 14 residues. Here the CDR3 reads CASRLSGAPDEQYF. Written as DNA, the CDR3 is TGTGCCAGCAGACTTAGCGGGGCCCCCGACGAGCAGTACTTC. Using reference TRBV5-4 and TRBJ2-7 for the parts outside the CDR3, the full variable domain is ETGVTQSPTHLIKTRGQQVTLRCSSQSGHNTVSWYQQALGQGPQFIFQYYREEENGRGNFPPRFSGLQFPNYSSELNVNALELDDSALYLCASRLSGAPDEQYFGPGTRLTVT.

The chain recombines TRBV4-3 with TRBJ1-1; D is perhaps TRBD1 (5 bases). The germline CDR1 and CDR2 sequences are LGHNA and YSLEER. V lost 0 bases to trimming and J lost 4 bases, with 15 bases between them. The CDR3 contains 16 residues. In DNA, the CDR3 is TGCGCCAGCAGCCAAGATCGGGGGAGGAAGAGCACTGAAGCTTTCTTT. It encodes CASSQDRGRKSTEAFF.

V is TRBV15 and J is TRBJ1-5; 8 nucleotides agree with TRBD1. Germline V gene sequence: CDR1 LNHNV, CDR2 YYDKDF (reference sequence). V lost 3 bases, J lost 0 bases, and 7 bases stayed unmatched. The length of the CDR3 is 17 residues. The CDR3 DNA reads TGTGCCACCAGCAGCGAGGGACAGGAGGATAGCAATCAGCCCCAGCATTTT. It specifies CATSSEGQEDSNQPQHF.

The chain is built from TRBV6-5 and TRBJ2-3; D is unresolved. In germline, CDR1 is MNHEY, CDR2 SVGAGI. The CDR3 loop spans 15 amino acids. The V gene lost 0 bases and the J gene lost 5 bases, with 12 bases spanning the gap. CDR3: CASSYSKYRGDTQYF. In DNA form, the CDR3 reads TGTGCCAGCAGTTACTCGAAGTATCGAGGAGATACGCAGTATTTT.

The V gene is TRBV19, the J gene TRBJ2-7, with a possible D match to TRBD2 (6 bases). Looked up from germline, CDR1 is LNHDA and CDR2 is SQIVND (reference sequence). The CDR3 is 15 residues long. V lost 3 bases to trimming and J lost 5 bases, with 17 bases between them. CDR3 sequence reads: CASSIFPAGGNEQYF. CDR3 DNA sequence: TGTGCCAGTAGTATTTTTCCAGCGGGTGGGAACGAGCAGTACTTC. Supplemented by reference TRBV19 and TRBJ2-7, the full variable domain reads DGGITQSPKYLFRKEGQNVTLSCEQNLNHDAMYWYRQDPGQGLRLIYYSQIVNDFQKGDIAEGYSVSREKKESFPLTVTSAQKNPTAFYLCASSIFPAGGNEQYFGPGTRLTVT.

This CDR3 reads CASSIPFEKLFF. DNA for the CDR3: TGTGCCAGTAGTATCCCCTTTGAAAAACTGTTTTTT. The chain uses TRBV19 and TRBJ1-4; D gene uncertain. The CDR3 extends over 12 amino acids. The V end lost 3 bases, the J end lost 7 bases, and 6 bases lay between the germline ends. The germline CDR1 and CDR2 sequences are LNHDA and SQIVND (reference sequence).

The chain uses TRBV15 and TRBJ2-5, with 7 bases matching TRBD1. CDR3 length equals 13 residues. Unmatched junction bases numbered 4, after V lost 4 bases and J lost 5 bases. Germline V lookup: CDR1 LNHNV, CDR2 YYDKDF (reference sequence). CDR3 amino acids: CATSKQGRETQYF. DNA for the CDR3: TGTGCCACCAGCAAACAGGGGCGGGAGACCCAGTACTTC.

V gene TRBV7-2 combines with J gene TRBJ2-1; tentatively, D is TRBD2 (5 bases). The CDR3 consists of 11 residues. Deletions cut 5 bases from V and 9 bases from J, with 8 bases between. Germline lookup yields CDR1 SGHTA and CDR2 FQGNSA. In nucleotides, the CDR3 is TGTGCCAGCAGCGAGGGCCCTGAGCAGTTCTTC. It specifies CASSEGPEQFF.

V and J are TRBV11-2 and TRBJ1-3; tentative D call: TRBD1 (5 bases). Germline V gene sequence: CDR1 SGHAT, CDR2 FQNNGV. The V and J ends lost 6 bases and 0 bases respectively, with 9 bases between them. The CDR3 spans 14 residues. The CDR3 region has the DNA TGTGCCAGCAGTTCAGGGATCTCTGGAAACACCATATATTTT. It is translated as CASSSGISGNTIYF.

This CDR3 reads CASSFRNTIYF. DNA for the CDR3: TGTGCCAGCAGCTTTAGAAACACCATATATTTT. The rearrangement uses TRBV5-6 and TRBJ1-3; no firm D call. Looked up from germline, CDR1 is SGHDT and CDR2 is YYEEEE. The V gene lost 2 bases and the J gene lost 5 bases, with 2 bases spanning the gap. This CDR3 has 11 residues.